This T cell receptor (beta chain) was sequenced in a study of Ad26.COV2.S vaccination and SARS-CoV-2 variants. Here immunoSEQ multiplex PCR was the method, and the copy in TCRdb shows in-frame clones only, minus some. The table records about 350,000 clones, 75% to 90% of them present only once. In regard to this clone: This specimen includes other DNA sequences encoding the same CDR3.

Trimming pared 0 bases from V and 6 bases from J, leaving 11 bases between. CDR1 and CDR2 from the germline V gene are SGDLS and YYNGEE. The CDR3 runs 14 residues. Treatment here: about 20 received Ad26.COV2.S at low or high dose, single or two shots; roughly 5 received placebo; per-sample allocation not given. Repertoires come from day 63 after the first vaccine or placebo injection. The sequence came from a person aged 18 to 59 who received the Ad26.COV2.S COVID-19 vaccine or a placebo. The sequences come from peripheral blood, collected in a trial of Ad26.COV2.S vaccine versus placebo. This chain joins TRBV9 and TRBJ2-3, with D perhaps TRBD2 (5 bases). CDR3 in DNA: TGTGCCAGCAGCGTAGTGGGCGGCGGGGATACGCAGTATTTT. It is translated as CASSVVGGGDTQYF. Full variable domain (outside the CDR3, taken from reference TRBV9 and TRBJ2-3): DSGVTQTPKHLITATGQRVTLRCSPRSGDLSVYWYQQSLDQGLQFLIQYYNGEERAKGNILERFSAQQFPDLHSELNLSSLELGDSALYFCASSVVGGGDTQYFGPGTRLTVL.